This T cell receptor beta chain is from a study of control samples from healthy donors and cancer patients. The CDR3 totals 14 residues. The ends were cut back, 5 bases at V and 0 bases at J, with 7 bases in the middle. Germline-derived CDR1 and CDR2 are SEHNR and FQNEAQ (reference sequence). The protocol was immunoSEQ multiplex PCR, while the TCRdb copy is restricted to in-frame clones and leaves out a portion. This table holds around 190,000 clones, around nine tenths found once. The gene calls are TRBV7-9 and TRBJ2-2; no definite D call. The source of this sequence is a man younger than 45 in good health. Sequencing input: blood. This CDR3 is CASSGIPNTGELFF. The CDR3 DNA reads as TGTGCCAGCAGCGGGATTCCGAACACCGGGGAGCTGTTTTTT.